This T cell receptor (beta chain) was sequenced in a study of cytomegalovirus exposure and HLA in healthy donors. PCR primers comprised 60 Vbeta and 13 Jbeta primers. Repertoires were generated with immunoSEQ multiplex PCR, while TCRdb's copy carries only in-frame clones and drops some. The table lists around 150,000 clones, 65% to 70% of them singletons. The CDR3 is 17 residues long. CDR1 and CDR2 (germline): LNHNV, YYDKDF (reference sequence). V lost 0 bases and J lost 0, with 14 bases in between. This clone has just one count. Its antigen remains unknown. Notes on the study in general: On later analysis, the bulk of CMV-associated TCR beta chains appeared to be HLA-restricted.

This rearrangement joins TRBV15 to TRBJ1-2, with D tentatively TRBD1 (6 bases). The sequencing sample was made of PBMCs. This clonotype was sampled from a woman under 30 in good health and CMV-seropositive. In DNA form, the CDR3 reads TGTGCCACCAGCAGAGATCTTGGGGGCGGAACTAACTATGGCTACACCTTC. This sequence encodes CATSRDLGGGTNYGYTF.